This T cell receptor (beta chain) was profiled in a study of Ad26.COV2.S vaccination and SARS-CoV-2 variants. Clones were sequenced by immunoSEQ multiplex PCR, and TCRdb holds only the in-frame ones, with some missing. Among about 330,000 clones listed, under 90% were seen once. Stated treatment: 19 received Ad26.COV2.S at low or high dose, single or two shots; roughly five received placebo; per-sample allocation not given. The samples were gathered on day 63 after the first injection of vaccine or placebo. This CDR3 has 17 residues. Germline V gene lookup returns CDR1 SGHRS and CDR2 YFSETQ. V lost 3 bases and J 5 bases, leaving 20 bases between the germline ends.

This sample comprised peripheral blood, obtained in a trial of Ad26.COV2.S vaccine versus placebo. The rearrangement links TRBV5-1 to TRBJ1-4; no clear D gene. The receptor's source is a person aged 18-60 years who received the Ad26.COV2.S COVID-19 vaccine or a placebo. CDR3 in amino acids: CASSSLGLSPANEKLFF. CDR3 DNA: TGCGCCAGCAGCTCACTCGGTCTTAGCCCTGCAAATGAAAAACTGTTTTTT.